Sequencing of this TCR beta chain was carried out in a study of cytomegalovirus exposure and HLA in healthy donors (dated by TCRdb to about 2017). Looking at the study overall: According to an earlier analysis of around 600 of the donors, 150 million to 200 million T cells yielded over 90 million unique TCR beta sequences and 276 Gb of sequence data. An early release covering roughly 640 HLA-typed donors comprised roughly 300 gigabases of sequencing data and around 80 million unique TCR sequences. Of the 300 to 500 genotyped donors, more than 75% were placed in the genetic ancestry cluster associated with self-reported Caucasian donors. The study aimed to test whether cataloging public T cell receptors could reveal signatures of past pathogen exposure. The study profiled the T cell repertoires of hundreds of subjects by immunosequencing and related them to cytomegalovirus serostatus. In addition to the first cohort of about 650 subjects, a separate validation cohort of 100 to 150 different subjects was used. High-throughput TCR immunosequencing, statistical association of individual TCRs with disease status, and machine learning were combined to predict cytomegalovirus infection status. A later analysis re-analyzed previously published TCR beta repertoires from 666 donors and added high-resolution HLA genotyping to study TCR occurrence patterns. Rather than using new phenotypic data, the later analysis identified candidate immune exposures from TCR beta sequences and from how often those sequences occurred across donors. To decide whether each TCR beta V gene segment behaved as functional or pseudogenic, an earlier analysis of fewer than 750 of the donors relied on high-throughput TCR beta sequencing. Alongside the repertoire data, information on donor age, sex, ethnicity and CMV serostatus was compiled. A later genetic analysis took genome-wide SNP genotypes for about three fifths of the 666 donors and used that subset as a discovery cohort. Every repertoire in the discovery cohort had been generated on one and the same sequencing platform. Class I and class II HLA loci were covered by the typing at four-digit resolution. The number of typed donors differed by locus: about 620-640 for A, B, C, DRB1 and DQB1; some 540 for DQA1; approximately 610 for DPA1; and 400 to 480 for DPB1. Roughly five DR-DQ haplotypes were treated as single units for association and clustering because of strong linkage in the cohort. Among a few hundred genotyped donors of the cohort, an average of about 240,000 unique TCR beta nucleotide sequences were sequenced per donor, roughly 18% of them non-productive. Summary of the overall study and its limitations: Because HLA typing was unavailable for some donors at each locus, only the typed subset was used in association tests. In a later analysis, TCR association rates were found to vary across HLA loci, with the most associated TCRs seen for DRB1 alleles and the fewest for HLA-C alleles. A later analysis reported that several top co-occurrence clusters appeared linked to parvovirus B19, influenza, CMV and Epstein-Barr virus. The only immune exposure information available for the cohort was CMV serostatus. Linkage disequilibrium might explain the correlated functional status among segregating V segments, but an unknown experimental factor could not be ruled out. In a later analysis, HLA-associated TCR beta chains were found to be more clonally expanded and to have lower generation probabilities than equally common non-associated chains. Specific HLA alleles were associated with 15,000 to 20,000 TCR beta sequences at a false discovery rate of 0.05 in a later analysis. Cytomegalovirus status was reported to be diagnosed by the classifier with high specificity and sensitivity in both the original and validation cohorts. The 87-base-pair reads could not distinguish some IMGT-functional V segments, including TRBV6-2 and TRBV6-3, so those segments were excluded. The authors suggested that the approach could potentially be generalized to other disease states and immunological phenotypes. The cohort was sequenced for TCR beta chains only, and without alpha or paired-chain data the features that could be detected were limited. Across donors, most TCR sequences were observed very rarely, whereas some public TCRs were present in many individuals. Sequencing depth was assumed to be roughly uniform across donors in the presence/absence analyses, though that assumption may not hold. The sequencing pipeline was judged likely to have produced a cluster of highly shared sequence variants as a technical artifact. A further reported finding was that TCR beta sequences accurately predicted the HLA-A and HLA-B alleles for most subjects in the first cohort. The study gave a list of under 200 TCR beta chains associated with cytomegalovirus. A later genetic analysis associated a missense DCLRE1C variant with V-gene and J-gene trimming of TCR beta chains, and an independent cohort replicated the association. Assigning TCR associations to individual alleles was difficult when HLA alleles, especially DR and DQ, strongly co-occurred. Broadly in line with IMGT annotations, most TCR beta V segments showed up in productive rearrangements about 90% or about 30% of the time in an earlier analysis of several hundred of the donors. The earlier analysis of nearly 600 of the donors excluded approximately 17 rarely observed V segments, including chromosome 9 orphons, because counts were too low. Compared with the roughly 700-donor mean, donors in an Asian-associated ancestry cluster had fewer N-insertions in productive TCRs, according to a later genetic analysis. A few of the identified cytomegalovirus-associated TCR beta chains were confirmed in vitro to be specific for cytomegalovirus antigens. In a later analysis, most CMV-associated TCR beta chains were found to appear HLA-restricted, with HLA associations seemingly driven largely by CMV exposure.

The cohort comprised several hundred healthy bone marrow donors. All cohort members were sampled while nominally healthy, although unrecorded immune exposures were likely present. The donor was CMV seronegative and belonged to the group of 352 seronegative cohort members. Each donor provided a peripheral blood sample, and peripheral blood mononuclear cells were used for TCR beta sequencing. The Qiagen DNeasy Blood Extraction Kit was used to extract genomic DNA from the blood cell samples. Regarding this clone: Its antigen specificity is not known. No base quality information exists; no much larger clone differs at one position.

Receptor libraries were prepared by the immunoSEQ multiplex PCR assay. The multiplex PCR relied on a mix of 60 forward primers for TCR Vbeta segments and 13 reverse primers for TCR Jbeta segments. Amplification of the CDR3 region of rearranged TCR beta genes was performed with a multiplex PCR assay on genomic DNA. On the Illumina HiSeq System, the amplified TCR beta libraries were sequenced as 87-base-pair reads. The paper's data handling went like this. Across the 500 to 850 repertoires, a later analysis counted roughly 84 million unique TCR beta chains, around 10 million of which were shared by at least two donors. A nearest-neighbor algorithm error-corrected the raw reads and collapsed the reads into unique sequences, merging closely related sequences to remove PCR and sequencing errors. To assign V, D and J gene segments, CDR3 sequences were aligned to IMGT reference sequences. For a sequence to be retained, a match of at least six nucleotides was required to both a V gene segment and a J gene segment. Rearrangements were called productive when the CDR3 lacked stop codons and stayed in frame with V and J; all others were non-productive. CDR3 was defined by IMGT convention, running from the second conserved V-encoded cysteine to the conserved J-encoded phenylalanine. The earlier analysis of 450 to 750 of the donors excluded any sequence lacking an unambiguous match to a single V gene segment. In an earlier analysis of around 600 of the donors, V segments were called functional above 56.7% productive rearrangements and were called segregating when the between-donor standard deviation exceeded 5%. A statistical classification framework was developed to diagnose cytomegalovirus status using the catalog of TCR beta chain sequences. In a later analysis, TCR nucleotide sequences were compared against IMGT/GENE-DB human TR gene sequences so that V and J genes could be assigned. The TCRdist pipeline was used in a later analysis to assign CDR3 sequences and most-parsimonious VDJ recombination scenarios. In a later analysis, every TCR beta chain was defined by the combination of its CDR3 amino acid sequence and its V-gene family, and reads without a unique V-gene family were dropped. As a way to deal with suspected cross-contamination and a sequencing artifact, a later analysis dropped approximately 590 nucleotide sequences that were highly shared and had low generation probability. For each public chain, a later analysis derived a clonal expansion index from normalized ranks of inferred template counts within each repertoire. In a later analysis, generation probabilities were computed using a VDJ recombination model fitted to out-of-frame rearrangements, and the results were checked against IGoR. Hypergeometric tests were used in a later analysis to score TCR-TCR, TCR-HLA and TCR-CMV co-occurrence, with a repertoire-size bias correction applied to the TCR pairs. A later analysis estimated false discovery rates by permuting HLA or CMV assignments 20 times. A later analysis grouped co-occurring TCRs with DBSCAN, adding TCRdist sequence similarity when clustering within HLA-allele-positive subsets. Co-occurrence clustering excluded repertoires with fewer than 30,000 or more than 120,000 public chains, plus five with anomalous nucleotide sharing. As stored in TCRdb, this immuneACCESS dataset retains in-frame rearrangements with V and J assigned. A fraction of the clones does not appear; measured against another copy, unresolved V genes explain less than half of the discrepancy, and the remainder lacks a known reason. D and trimming come from the DNA, and the V and J calls and clone size come from that table. Here the sample has approximately 180,000 clones; approximately 78% occur a single time. The biggest ten clones account for less than 2% of the sample.

V drops 3 bases and J drops 0 bases, leaving 17 bases in between. Based on the germline V gene, the CDR1 and CDR2 sequences are SGHTA and FQGNSA. Counted from cysteine to phenylalanine, this CDR3 has 17 amino acids. The entry retains the CDR3 DNA only, 51 bases that are in frame from base 1. The V gene is TRBV7-2 and the J gene is TRBJ1-1, and possibly TRBD1, on 6 matching bases. The material sequenced was PBMCs. This receptor was taken from a woman under 30 in good health and CMV-seronegative. The CDR3 here reads CASSFEGGRLMNTEAFF. The DNA sequence reads TGTGCCAGCAGCTTTGAGGGGGGGAGACTTATGAACACTGAAGCTTTCTTT.